The next 5 T cell receptor beta chains were all read from a single sample in a study of graft-versus-host responses after intestinal transplantation. Assay used: immunoSEQ multiplex PCR; TCRdb lists only in-frame clones, some missing. This sample has tens of thousands of clones, with over 85% found just once. The material was bone marrow, obtained 734 days after intestinal transplantation. The receptors originated from a human patient who received an intestinal transplant, so some T cells may come from the graft donor.

V gene TRBV7-2 combines with J gene TRBJ1-2, with D perhaps matching TRBD1 (5 bases). Germline V gene data show CDR1 as SGHTA and CDR2 as FQGNSA. The CDR3 covers 15 residues. Between the trimmed V and J ends, which lost 5 bases and 4 bases, there was a span of 17 bases. The CDR3 protein is CASSNYRLTSYGYTF. In DNA, the CDR3 is TGTGCCAGCAGCAACTACAGGCTGACCTCCTATGGCTACACCTTC.

The rearrangement joins TRBV5-5 to TRBJ2-7; D may match TRBD1 or TRBD2 (5 bases each). The CDR3 extends over 13 amino acids. Germline CDR1 and CDR2: SGHKS and YYEKEE (reference sequence). The ends were cut back, 2 bases at V and 3 bases at J, with 9 bases in the middle. The CDR3, as DNA: TGTGCCAGCAGCTTCCCTGGGGGCTACGAGCAGTACTTC. Translation: CASSFPGGYEQYF. The entire variable domain, with the rest obtained from reference TRBV5-5 and TRBJ2-7, is as follows: DAGVTQSPTHLIKTRGQQVTLRCSPISGHKSVSWYQQVLGQGPQFIFQYYEKEERGRGNFPDRFSARQFPNYSSELNVNALLLGDSALYLCASSFPGGYEQYFGPGTRLTVT.

The V gene is TRBV7-6, the J gene TRBJ1-6; D call uncertain. Germline CDR1 reads SGHVS; CDR2 reads FNYEAQ. The CDR3 contains 17 residues. The V and J ends lost 2 bases and 2 bases respectively, with 13 bases between them. CDR3 sequence reads: CASSLRSGDTYNSPLHF. The CDR3 nucleotides read TGTGCCAGCAGCTTACGGTCAGGCGATACCTATAATTCACCCCTCCACTTT.

The chain uses TRBV19 and TRBJ1-1; D is possibly TRBD1 (6 bases). CDR3 length equals 14 residues. Between the trimmed V and J ends, which lost 5 bases and 5 bases, there was a span of 15 bases. The germline CDR1 and CDR2 sequences are LNHDA and SQIVND (reference sequence). CDR3 sequence (DNA): TGTGCCAGTAGTGTGCGGGAGGGGGTTACTGAAGCTTTCTTT. This codes for CASSVREGVTEAFF.

This rearrangement joins TRBV4-1 to TRBJ1-5; 9 nucleotides match TRBD1. Looked up from germline, CDR1 is MGHRA and CDR2 is YSYEKL. The V gene end was trimmed by 0 bases and the J gene end by 4 bases; junction bases not matched to a gene: 10. The CDR3 runs 18 residues. As DNA, the CDR3 is TGCGCCAGCAGCCAAGACCAAGGAGGGACAGGGAGGAATCAGCCCCAGCATTTT. This encodes CASSQDQGGTGRNQPQHF.